This T cell receptor beta chain was profiled in a study of blood T cell repertoires in COVID-19. Turning to the study itself: There were acute and convalescent COVID-19 samples, and they came from the United States, Italy and Spain.

Those enrolled in Seattle joined during active infection and were followed longitudinally afterward. CDR3 length: 13 residues. Deletions cut 5 bases from V and 2 bases from J, with 9 bases between. The V gene's germline CDR1 is SGHTA and CDR2 FQGNSA. In the original workflow: Estimation of nucleated cell counts relied on the amplification of reference gene primers. The assay was immunoSEQ multiplex PCR, and TCRdb's table has in-frame clones only and misses some. V, J and clone size are those of that table, while D and trimming were read from the DNA. The sample has some 360,000 clones, approximately 87% seen once.

The clonotype originates from a woman aged 55-69 years with COVID-19, enrolled during active disease. Sequenced material: peripheral blood. This chain joins TRBV7-2 and TRBJ1-2; a possible D gene is TRBD1 (5 bases). This chain's CDR3 is CASSEDRNYGYTF. The DNA for the CDR3 is TGTGCCAGCAGCGAAGACAGAAACTATGGCTACACCTTC.